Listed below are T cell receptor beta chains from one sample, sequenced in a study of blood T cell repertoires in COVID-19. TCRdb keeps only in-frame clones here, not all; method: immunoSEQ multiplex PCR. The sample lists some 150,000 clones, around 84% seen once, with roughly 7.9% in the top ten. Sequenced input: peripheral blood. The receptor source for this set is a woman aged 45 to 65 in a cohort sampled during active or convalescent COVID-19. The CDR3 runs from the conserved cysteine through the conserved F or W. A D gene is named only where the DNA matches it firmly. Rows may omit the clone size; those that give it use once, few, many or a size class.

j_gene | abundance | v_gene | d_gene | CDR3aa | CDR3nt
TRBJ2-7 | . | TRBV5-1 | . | CASSLRSEGGEQYF | TGCGCCAGCAGCTTACGTAGCGAAGGGGGCGAGCAGTACTTC
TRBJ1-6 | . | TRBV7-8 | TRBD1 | CASSLLPRTGNSPLHF | TGTGCCAGCAGCTTATTGCCCCGGACAGGGAATTCACCCCTCCACTTT
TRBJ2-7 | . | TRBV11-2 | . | CASSSNSPYEQYF | TGTGCCAGCAGCTCCAATAGCCCCTACGAGCAGTACTTC
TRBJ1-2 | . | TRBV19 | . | CASSPRTGAYYGYTF | TGTGCCAGTAGTCCAAGAACAGGAGCGTACTATGGCTACACCTTC
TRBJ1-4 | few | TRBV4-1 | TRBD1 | CASSQASVGTGTKKLFF | TGCGCCAGCAGCCAAGCCTCCGTTGGGACAGGGACGAAAAAACTGTTTTTT
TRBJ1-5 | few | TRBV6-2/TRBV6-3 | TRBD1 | CASSRPGQGRSSNQPQHF | TGTGCCAGCAGTCGTCCGGGACAGGGGCGGTCTAGCAATCAGCCCCAGCATTTT
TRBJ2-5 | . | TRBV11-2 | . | CASSTTGGTSYQETQYF | TGTGCCAGCAGCACAACTGGGGGGACCTCGTACCAAGAGACCCAGTACTTC
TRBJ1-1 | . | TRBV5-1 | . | CASSSAGSRGPNTEAFF | TGCGCCAGCAGCTCGGCGGGGTCTAGAGGGCCTAACACTGAAGCTTTCTTT
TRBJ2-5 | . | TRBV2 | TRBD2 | CASSLAGEPGETQYF | TGTGCCAGCAGCCTAGCGGGGGAGCCGGGGGAGACCCAGTACTTC
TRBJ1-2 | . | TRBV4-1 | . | CASSQGTALTTVANYGYTF | TGCGCCAGCAGCCAAGGGACAGCCTTAACGACTGTTGCTAACTATGGCTACACCTTC
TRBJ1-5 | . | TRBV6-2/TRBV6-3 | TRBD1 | CASSNRQGNQPQHF | TGTGCCAGCAGTAACCGACAGGGGAATCAGCCCCAGCATTTT
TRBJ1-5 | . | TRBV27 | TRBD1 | CASSPRPGTDSNQPQHF | TGTGCCAGCAGTCCCAGGCCCGGGACAGATAGCAATCAGCCCCAGCATTTT
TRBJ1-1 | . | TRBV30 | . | CAWSALGVTNTEAFF | TGTGCCTGGAGTGCCCTGGGCGTCACGAACACTGAAGCTTTCTTT
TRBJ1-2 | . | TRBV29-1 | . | CSVRGPGGYGYTF | TGCAGCGTTCGTGGGCCCGGGGGGTATGGCTACACCTTC
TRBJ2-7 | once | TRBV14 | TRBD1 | CASSRDRGRGEQYF | TGTGCCAGCAGCCGGGACAGGGGGCGGGGCGAGCAGTACTTC
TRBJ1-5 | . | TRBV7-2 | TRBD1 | CASSLGQGAGQPQHF | TGTGCCAGCAGCTTAGGGCAGGGGGCAGGTCAGCCCCAGCATTTT
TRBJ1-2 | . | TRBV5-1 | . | CASSLLSDYGYTF | TGCGCCAGCAGCTTGTTGAGCGACTATGGCTACACCTTC
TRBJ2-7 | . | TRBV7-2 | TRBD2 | CASSLQLGLAGGPLEQYF | TGTGCCAGCAGCTTACAGTTAGGACTAGCGGGGGGGCCGCTAGAGCAGTACTTC
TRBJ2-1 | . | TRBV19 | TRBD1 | CASSIDLGTGGHNEQFF | TGTGCCAGTAGTATAGATCTCGGGACAGGGGGCCACAATGAGCAGTTCTTC
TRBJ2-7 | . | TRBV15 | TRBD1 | CATSRVRTGGFYEQYF | TGTGCCACCAGCAGAGTCCGGACAGGGGGCTTCTACGAGCAGTACTTC
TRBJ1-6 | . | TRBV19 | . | CASSFDGGDSPLHF | TGTGCCAGTAGCTTCGATGGAGGGGATTCACCCCTCCACTTT
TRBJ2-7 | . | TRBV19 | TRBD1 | CASSPQGDSTRQYF | TGTGCCAGTAGCCCCCAAGGGGACAGTACTCGGCAGTACTTC
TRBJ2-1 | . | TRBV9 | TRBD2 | CASSPSQAGGWNEQFF | TGTGCCAGCAGCCCGAGTCAGGCGGGGGGGTGGAATGAGCAGTTCTTC
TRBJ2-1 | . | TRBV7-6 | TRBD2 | CASSLLAGGRGSYNEQFF | TGTGCCAGCAGCTTACTAGCGGGGGGAAGGGGCTCCTACAATGAGCAGTTCTTC
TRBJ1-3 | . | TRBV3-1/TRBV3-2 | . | CASSPQSSGNTIYF | TGTGCCAGCAGCCCACAGAGCTCTGGAAACACCATATATTTT
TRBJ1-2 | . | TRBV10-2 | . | CASGYNRAPTIVYTF | TGCGCCAGCGGATACAACAGGGCGCCTACTATCGTCTACACCTTC
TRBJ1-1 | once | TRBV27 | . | CASSLIPRVGVNTEAFF | TGTGCCAGCAGTCTAATCCCCAGGGTAGGGGTGAACACTGAAGCTTTCTTT
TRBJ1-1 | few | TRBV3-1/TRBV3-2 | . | CASSQDRYSTSSAFF | TGTGCCAGCAGCCAAGATCGGTACAGTACGAGTTCGGCTTTCTTT
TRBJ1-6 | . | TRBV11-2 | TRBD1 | CASSLGDRDNSPLHF | TGTGCCAGCAGCTTAGGGGACAGGGATAATTCACCCCTCCACTTT
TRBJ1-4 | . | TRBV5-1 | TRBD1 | CASSRDSHATNEKLFF | TGCGCCAGCAGCCGGGACAGCCATGCAACTAATGAAAAACTGTTTTTT
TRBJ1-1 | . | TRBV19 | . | CASPGQGSNTEAFF | TGTGCCAGTCCAGGGCAGGGATCGAACACTGAAGCTTTCTTT
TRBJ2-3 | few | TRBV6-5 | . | CASSLRGSTDTQYF | TGTGCCAGCTCCCTCCGGGGGAGCACAGATACGCAGTATTTT
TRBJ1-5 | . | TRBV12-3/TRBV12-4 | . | CASSFRSNQPQHF | TGTGCCAGCAGCTTCCGGAGCAATCAGCCCCAGCATTTT
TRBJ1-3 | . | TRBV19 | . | CASSIDAGLSGNTIYF | TGTGCCAGTAGTATCGATGCAGGACTCTCTGGAAACACCATATATTTT
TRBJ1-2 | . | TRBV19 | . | CASSMRQVYGYTF | TGTGCCAGTAGTATGCGACAGGTATATGGCTACACCTTC
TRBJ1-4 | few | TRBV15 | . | CATSTGDSNEKLFF | TGTGCCACCAGCACTGGAGACAGTAATGAAAAACTGTTTTTT
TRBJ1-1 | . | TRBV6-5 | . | CASTEMGGNTEAFF | TGTGCCAGCACCGAGATGGGGGGGAACACTGAAGCTTTCTTT